Sequencing of this TCR beta chain was carried out in a study of shared clonotypes between healthy human individuals. CDR3 length: 13 amino acids. Germline V CDR1 and CDR2: SGHNT, YYREEE (reference sequence). The V and J ends lost 0 bases and 5 bases respectively, with 6 bases between them. TCRdb's copy holds only in-frame clones and misses some; the assay was immunoSEQ multiplex PCR. The sample has roughly 2.5 million clones; roughly 92% are singletons. This clone was found once. Sequenced: naive CD4+ T cells sorted from blood. The subset is: CD45RA+ positively selected. The source of this sequence is a man younger than 35 in good health. The chain joins TRBV5-4 to TRBJ2-1; a possible D gene is TRBD2 (6 bases). The CDR3 DNA is TGTGCCAGCAGCTTGGGACTAGACAATGAGCAGTTCTTC. Protein sequence: CASSLGLDNEQFF.